A single T cell receptor beta chain is shown here with its context. Its target is unknown. It was approximately 3,500 ng of total RNA that each TCR library used. The team made cDNA by running eight separate reactions for each sample. From the 5' RACE reads, TCRdb lists one entry per CDR3 protein and no DNA. The listing contains 400,000 to 500,000 distinct CDR3 sequences. The length of the CDR3 is 15 residues. Germline V gene data show CDR1 as KGHDR and CDR2 as SFDVKD. This sample is part of a study of monozygotic twins with inflammatory bowel disease. Findings of the study overall: Discrimination among different T cell subtypes was not achievable. Among IBD patients, TCRbeta diversity (inverse Simpson) was lower than in healthy co-twins.

The sample comprised blood. The TCR comes from a human donor with ulcerative colitis or Crohn's disease, or a healthy co-twin of an affected twin (not recorded which). This chain uses TRBV24-1 with TRBJ2-1; TCRdb's D call, TRBD1, is unchecked because there is no DNA. CDR3 protein: CATSQGAGSFDEQFF.